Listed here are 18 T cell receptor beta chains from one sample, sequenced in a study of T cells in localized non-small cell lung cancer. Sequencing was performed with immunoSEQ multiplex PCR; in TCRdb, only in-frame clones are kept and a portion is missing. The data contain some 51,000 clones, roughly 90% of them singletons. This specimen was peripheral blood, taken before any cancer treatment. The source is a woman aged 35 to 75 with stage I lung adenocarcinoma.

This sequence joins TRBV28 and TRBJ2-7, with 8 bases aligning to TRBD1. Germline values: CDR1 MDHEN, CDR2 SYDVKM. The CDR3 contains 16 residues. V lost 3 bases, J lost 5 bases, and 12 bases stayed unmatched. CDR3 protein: CASSFTVGQGLHEQYF. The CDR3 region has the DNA TGTGCCAGCAGTTTCACGGTAGGACAGGGTTTACACGAGCAGTACTTC.

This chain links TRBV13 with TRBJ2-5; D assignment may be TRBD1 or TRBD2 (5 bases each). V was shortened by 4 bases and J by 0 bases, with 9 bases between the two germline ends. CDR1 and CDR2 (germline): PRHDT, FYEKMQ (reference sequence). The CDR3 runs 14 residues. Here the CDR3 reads CASSSRDHQETQYF. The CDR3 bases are TGTGCCAGCAGCTCCCGGGACCACCAAGAGACCCAGTACTTC.

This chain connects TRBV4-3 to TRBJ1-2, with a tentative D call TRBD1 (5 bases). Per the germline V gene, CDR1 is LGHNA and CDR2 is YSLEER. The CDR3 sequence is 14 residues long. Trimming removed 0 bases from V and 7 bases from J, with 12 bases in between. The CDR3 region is CASSQDSAGPGYTF. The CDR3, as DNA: TGCGCCAGCAGCCAAGATTCGGCAGGGCCTGGCTACACCTTC.

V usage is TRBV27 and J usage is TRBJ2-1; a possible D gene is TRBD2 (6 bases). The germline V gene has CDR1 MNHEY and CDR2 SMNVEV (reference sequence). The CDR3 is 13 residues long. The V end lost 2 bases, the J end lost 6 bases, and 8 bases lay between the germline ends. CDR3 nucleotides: TGTGCCAGCAGTTTAGGAGGGAGCAATGAGCAGTTCTTC. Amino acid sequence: CASSLGGSNEQFF.

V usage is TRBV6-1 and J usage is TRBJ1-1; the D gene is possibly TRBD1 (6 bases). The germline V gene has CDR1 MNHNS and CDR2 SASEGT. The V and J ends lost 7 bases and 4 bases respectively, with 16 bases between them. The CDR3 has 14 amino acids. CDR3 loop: CASITTGYGTEAFF. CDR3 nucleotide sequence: TGTGCCAGCATTACCACAGGGTATGGCACTGAAGCTTTCTTT.

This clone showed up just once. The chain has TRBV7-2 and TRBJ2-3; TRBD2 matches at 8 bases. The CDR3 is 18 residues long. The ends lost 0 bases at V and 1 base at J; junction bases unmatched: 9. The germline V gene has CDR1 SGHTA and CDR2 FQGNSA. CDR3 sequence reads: CASSLALSGGLRTDTQYF. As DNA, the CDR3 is TGTGCCAGCAGCTTAGCGCTAAGCGGGGGCCTCCGCACAGATACGCAGTATTTT.

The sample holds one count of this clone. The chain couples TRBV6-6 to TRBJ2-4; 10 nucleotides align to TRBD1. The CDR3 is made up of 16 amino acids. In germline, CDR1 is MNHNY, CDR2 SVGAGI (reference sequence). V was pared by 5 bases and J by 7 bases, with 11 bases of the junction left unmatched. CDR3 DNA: TGTGCCAGCAGTGGCCCCGGGGACAGGGGAAAGAACATTCAGTACTTC. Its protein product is CASSGPGDRGKNIQYF.

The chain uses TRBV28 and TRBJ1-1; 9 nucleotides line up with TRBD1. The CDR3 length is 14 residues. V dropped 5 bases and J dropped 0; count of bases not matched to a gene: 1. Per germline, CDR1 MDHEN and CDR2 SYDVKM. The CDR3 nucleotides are TGTGCCAGCAGTCACAGGGGGCTGAACACTGAAGCTTTCTTT. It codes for CASSHRGLNTEAFF.

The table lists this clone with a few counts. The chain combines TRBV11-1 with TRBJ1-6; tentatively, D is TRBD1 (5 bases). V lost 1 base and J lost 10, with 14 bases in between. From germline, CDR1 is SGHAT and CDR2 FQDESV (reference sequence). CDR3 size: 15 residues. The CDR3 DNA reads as TGTGCCAGCAGCTTAGAAGGCCGGGGGAAATCACCCCTCCACTTT. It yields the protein CASSLEGRGKSPLHF.

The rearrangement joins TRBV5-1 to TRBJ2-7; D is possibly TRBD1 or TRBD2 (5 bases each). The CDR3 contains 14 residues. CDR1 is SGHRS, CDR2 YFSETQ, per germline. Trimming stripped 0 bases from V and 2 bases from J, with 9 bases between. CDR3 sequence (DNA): TGCGCCAGCAGCTTGGCCCAGGGACCCTACGAGCAGTACTTC. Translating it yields CASSLAQGPYEQYF.

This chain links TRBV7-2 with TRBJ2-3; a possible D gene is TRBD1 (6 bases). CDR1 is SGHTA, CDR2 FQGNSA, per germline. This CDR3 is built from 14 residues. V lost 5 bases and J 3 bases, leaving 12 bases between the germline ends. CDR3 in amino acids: CASSIRQATDTQYF. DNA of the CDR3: TGTGCCAGCAGCATTAGACAGGCGACAGATACGCAGTATTTT.

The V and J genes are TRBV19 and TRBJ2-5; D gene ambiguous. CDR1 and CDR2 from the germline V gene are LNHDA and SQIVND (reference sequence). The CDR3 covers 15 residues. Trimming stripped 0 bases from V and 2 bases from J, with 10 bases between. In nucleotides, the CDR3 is TGTGCCAGTAGTATAGAAGGTAGAGTACAAGAGACCCAGTACTTC. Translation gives CASSIEGRVQETQYF.

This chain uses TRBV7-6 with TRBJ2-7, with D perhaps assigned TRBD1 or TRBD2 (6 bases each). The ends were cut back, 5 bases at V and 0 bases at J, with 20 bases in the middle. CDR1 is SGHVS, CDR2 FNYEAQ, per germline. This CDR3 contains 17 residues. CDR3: CASSPRGQGDRSYEQYF. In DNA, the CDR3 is TGTGCCAGCAGCCCCCGGGGGCAGGGCGACCGCTCCTACGAGCAGTACTTC.

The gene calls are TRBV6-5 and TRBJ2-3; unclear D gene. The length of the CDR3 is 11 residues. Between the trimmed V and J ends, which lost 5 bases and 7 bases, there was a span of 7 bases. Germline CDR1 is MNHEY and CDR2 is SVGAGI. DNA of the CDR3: TGTGCCAGCAGTGGTATTTATACGCAGTATTTT. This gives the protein CASSGIYTQYF.

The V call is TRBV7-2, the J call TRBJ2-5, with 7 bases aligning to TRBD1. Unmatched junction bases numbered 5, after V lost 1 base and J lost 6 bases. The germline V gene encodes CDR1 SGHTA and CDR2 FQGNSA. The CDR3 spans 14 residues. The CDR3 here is CASSLGGGDKTQYF. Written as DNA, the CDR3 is TGTGCCAGCAGCTTAGGAGGGGGCGATAAGACCCAGTACTTC.

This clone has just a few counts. The CDR3: CASSIEQLNYGYTF. CDR3 sequence (DNA): TGTGCCAGTAGTATAGAACAGCTTAACTATGGCTACACCTTC. This chain uses TRBV19 with TRBJ1-2; no reliable D call. V was clipped by 0 bases and J by 1 base, with 6 bases between them. The CDR3 consists of 14 residues. CDR1 LNHDA and CDR2 SQIVND come from the germline V gene (reference sequence). The variable domain in full, completed from reference TRBV19 and TRBJ1-2, reads DGGITQSPKYLFRKEGQNVTLSCEQNLNHDAMYWYRQDPGQGLRLIYYSQIVNDFQKGDIAEGYSVSREKKESFPLTVTSAQKNPTAFYLCASSIEQLNYGYTFGSGTRLTVV.

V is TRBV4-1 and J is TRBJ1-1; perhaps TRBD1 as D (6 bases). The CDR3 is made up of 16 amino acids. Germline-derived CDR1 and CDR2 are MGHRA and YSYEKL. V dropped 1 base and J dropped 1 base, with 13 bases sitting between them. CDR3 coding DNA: TGCGCCAGCAGCCAAGCAGTGGGGGCGGGGAACACTGAAGCTTTCTTT. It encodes CASSQAVGAGNTEAFF.

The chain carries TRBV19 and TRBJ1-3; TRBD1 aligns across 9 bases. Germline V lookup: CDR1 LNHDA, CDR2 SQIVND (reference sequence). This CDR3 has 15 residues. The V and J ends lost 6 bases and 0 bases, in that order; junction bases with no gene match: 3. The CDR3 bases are TGTGCCAGTAGCGAACAGGGGGCCTCTGGAAACACCATATATTTT. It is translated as CASSEQGASGNTIYF.